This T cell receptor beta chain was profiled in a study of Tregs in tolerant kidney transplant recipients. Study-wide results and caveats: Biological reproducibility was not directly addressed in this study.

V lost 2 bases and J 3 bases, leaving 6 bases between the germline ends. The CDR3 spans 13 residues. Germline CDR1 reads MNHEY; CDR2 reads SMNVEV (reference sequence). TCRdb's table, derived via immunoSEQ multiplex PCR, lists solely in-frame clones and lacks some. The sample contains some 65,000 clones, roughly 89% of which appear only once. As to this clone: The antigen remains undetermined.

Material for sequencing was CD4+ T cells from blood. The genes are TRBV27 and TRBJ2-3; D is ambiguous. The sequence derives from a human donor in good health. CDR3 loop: CASSLRSTDTQYF. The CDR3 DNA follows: TGTGCCAGCAGTTTACGATCGACAGATACGCAGTATTTT.